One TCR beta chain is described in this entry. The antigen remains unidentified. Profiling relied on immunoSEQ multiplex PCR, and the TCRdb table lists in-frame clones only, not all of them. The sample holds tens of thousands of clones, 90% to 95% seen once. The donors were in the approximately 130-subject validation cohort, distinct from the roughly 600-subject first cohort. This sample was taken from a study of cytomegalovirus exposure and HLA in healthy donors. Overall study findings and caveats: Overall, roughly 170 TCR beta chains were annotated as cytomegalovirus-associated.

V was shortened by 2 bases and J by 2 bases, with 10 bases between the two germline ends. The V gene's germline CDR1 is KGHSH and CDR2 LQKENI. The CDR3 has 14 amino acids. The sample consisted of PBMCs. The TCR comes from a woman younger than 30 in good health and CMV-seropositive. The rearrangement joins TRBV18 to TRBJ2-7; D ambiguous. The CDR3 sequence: CASSPSTAAYEQYF. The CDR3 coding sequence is TGTGCCAGCTCACCATCCACAGCTGCCTACGAGCAGTACTTC.